One sample yielded the 30 T cell receptor beta chains listed below, sequenced in a study of Siglec-9 on CD8 T cells in melanoma (dated by TCRdb to about 2019). The library was generated by the immunoSEQ multiplex PCR assay. Imported from immuneACCESS, the table was reduced by TCRdb to in-frame sequences with V and J called. These copies leave out some clones; in studies compared against another copy, an unresolved V gene accounts for under half, and the cause of the remainder is not known. This sample comprises 36,000 or so clones, roughly 80% of them detected only once. Jointly, the top ten make up under 2% of the sample. The material sequenced was Siglec-9- CD8+ T cells sorted from blood. The cell subset or site label on this specimen signifies: CD8 T cells lacking Siglec-9. The receptors shown here come from a human donor in good health.

V gene TRBV5-1 combines with J gene TRBJ2-3; D unclear. This CDR3 contains 12 residues. Trimming cost V 4 bases and J 4 bases, with 7 bases left between them. CDR1 and CDR2 from the germline V gene are SGHRS and YFSETQ. Here the CDR3 reads CASSEVPDTQYF. CDR3 DNA sequence: TGCGCCAGCAGCGAGGTGCCAGATACGCAGTATTTT.

In nucleotides, the CDR3 is TGTGCCAGCAGTTCCCTCCCCGGGGCCTCCTACAATGAGCAGTTCTTC. Residues: CASSSLPGASYNEQFF. The chain is built from TRBV27 and TRBJ2-1; D may match TRBD1 or TRBD2 (5 bases each). V lost 4 bases to trimming and J lost 0 bases, with 13 bases between them. The V gene's germline CDR1 is MNHEY and CDR2 SMNVEV (reference sequence). The CDR3 covers 16 residues.

This rearrangement joins TRBV28 to TRBJ2-7; D ambiguous. The CDR3 extends over 14 amino acids. V was pared by 4 bases and J by 2 bases, with 12 bases between. Germline V CDR1 and CDR2: MDHEN, SYDVKM. Here the CDR3 reads CASSYRTETYEQYF. The DNA of the CDR3 is TGTGCCAGCAGTTACCGGACGGAGACCTACGAGCAGTACTTC.

This clone turned up a few times. The chain joins TRBV25-1 to TRBJ2-7; 8 positions agree with TRBD1. Germline V gene sequence: CDR1 MGHDK, CDR2 SYGVNS. The CDR3 runs to 13 residues. After removal of 6 bases from V and 7 bases from J, the junction contained 8 bases not matched to a gene. The CDR3 is CASRGQGAREQYF. For the CDR3, the DNA is TGTGCCAGCAGGGGCCAGGGGGCGCGGGAGCAGTACTTC.

This clone showed up just once. The V call is TRBV30, the J call TRBJ2-5; 9 nucleotides agree with TRBD2. The junction had 3 bases not matched to a gene; V was cut back by 1 base and J by 3 bases. From germline, CDR1 is GTSNPN and CDR2 SVGIG (reference sequence). The CDR3 runs 14 residues. The CDR3 DNA is TGTGCCTGGAGTGATGGCGGGGGGGAAGAGACCCAGTACTTC. Its protein is CAWSDGGGEETQYF.

The rearrangement links TRBV6-5 to TRBJ1-4; no clear D. Germline V gene data show CDR1 as MNHEY and CDR2 as SVGAGI. The ends were cut back, 7 bases at V and 7 bases at J, with 19 bases in the middle. The CDR3 is 15 residues long. CDR3 protein: CASTTVRVRGEKLFF. The DNA for the CDR3 is TGTGCCAGCACCACGGTCCGGGTTCGGGGTGAAAAACTGTTTTTT.

The chain combines TRBV19 with TRBJ2-3; D might be TRBD2 (5 bases). V was trimmed by 5 bases and J by 8 bases, leaving 11 bases between them. From germline, CDR1 is LNHDA and CDR2 SQIVND (reference sequence). The CDR3 extends over 12 amino acids. This chain's CDR3 is CASSGAGITQYF. The CDR3, as DNA: TGTGCCAGTAGTGGCGCCGGGATTACGCAGTATTTT.

In this sample, this clone turned up once. The chain employs TRBV5-6 and TRBJ2-1; D ambiguous. CDR3 length: 11 amino acids. V was clipped by 0 bases and J by 9 bases, with 4 bases between them. Germline CDR1 reads SGHDT; CDR2 reads YYEEEE. The CDR3 loop reads CASSLAGEQFF. The DNA for the CDR3 is TGTGCCAGCAGCTTGGCAGGTGAGCAGTTCTTC.

This chain uses TRBV19 with TRBJ2-7; TRBD2 aligns across 9 bases. The CDR3 sequence is 13 residues long. Germline V gene sequence: CDR1 LNHDA, CDR2 SQIVND (reference sequence). The ends lost 5 bases at V and 5 bases at J; junction bases unmatched: 4. The CDR3 DNA follows: TGTGCCAGTAGTTTAGCGGGAGAAAACGAGCAGTACTTC. Its translation is CASSLAGENEQYF. Filled out from reference TRBV19 and TRBJ2-7, the complete variable domain reads DGGITQSPKYLFRKEGQNVTLSCEQNLNHDAMYWYRQDPGQGLRLIYYSQIVNDFQKGDIAEGYSVSREKKESFPLTVTSAQKNPTAFYLCASSLAGENEQYFGPGTRLTVT.

The J gene is TRBJ2-1, the V gene TRBV7-3; 9 positions agree with TRBD2. V lost 8 bases and J lost 5; bases outside the gene matches: 10. Germline V CDR1 and CDR2: SGHTA, FQGTGA. This CDR3 region has 15 residues. This CDR3 reads CASGVSGRGDNEQFF. The CDR3 nucleotides read TGTGCCAGCGGGGTTAGCGGGAGAGGGGACAATGAGCAGTTCTTC.

The chain recombines TRBV7-2 with TRBJ2-1, with 7 bases lining up with TRBD1. This CDR3 is built from 14 residues. The germline V gene has CDR1 SGHTA and CDR2 FQGNSA. Unmatched junction bases numbered 5, after V lost 2 bases and J lost 7 bases. Here the CDR3 DNA reads TGTGCCAGCAGCTTAAGGGACAGCAGGAATGAGCAGTTCTTC. Residues: CASSLRDSRNEQFF.

The chain is built from TRBV25-1 and TRBJ2-1, with D tentatively TRBD2 (5 bases). CDR1 MGHDK and CDR2 SYGVNS come from the germline V gene. The V and J ends lost 3 bases and 2 bases respectively, with 8 bases between them. This CDR3 has 14 amino acids. CDR3 sequence (DNA): TGTGCCAGCAGTGACAGCGGAGCCTACAATGAGCAGTTCTTC. Translating it yields CASSDSGAYNEQFF. The full variable domain, completed using reference TRBV25-1 and TRBJ2-1, is EADIYQTPRYLVIGTGKKITLECSQTMGHDKMYWYQQDPGMELHLIHYSYGVNSTEKGDLSSESTVSRIRTEHFPLTLESARPSHTSQYLCASSDSGAYNEQFFGPGTRLTVL.

The chain joins TRBV5-1 to TRBJ2-7; D gene uncertain. The CDR3 is 14 residues long. Germline-derived CDR1 and CDR2 are SGHRS and YFSETQ. Trimming cost V 0 bases and J 1 base, with 8 bases left between them. CDR3 nucleotides: TGCGCCAGCAGCTTGGAAGTCTTTTCCTACGAGCAGTACTTC. This sequence encodes CASSLEVFSYEQYF. Variable domain in full (rest from reference TRBV5-1 and TRBJ2-7): KAGVTQTPRYLIKTRGQQVTLSCSPISGHRSVSWYQQTPGQGLQFLFEYFSETQRNKGNFPGRFSGRQFSNSRSEMNVSTLELGDSALYLCASSLEVFSYEQYFGPGTRLTVT.

The chain employs TRBV9 and TRBJ2-3, with 10 bases fitting TRBD2. CDR1 is SGDLS and CDR2 is YYNGEE in the germline V gene. The CDR3 runs 15 residues. The ends lost 0 bases at V and 4 bases at J; junction bases unmatched: 2. The CDR3 is CASSVASGSADTQYF. CDR3 nucleotides: TGTGCCAGCAGCGTAGCTAGCGGGAGTGCAGATACGCAGTATTTT.

The rearrangement uses TRBV27 and TRBJ2-1, with 9 bases aligning to TRBD2. This CDR3 comprises 15 residues. Losses at the gene ends were 3 bases for V and 3 bases for J; bases not matched to a gene: 3. Germline-derived CDR1 and CDR2 are MNHEY and SMNVEV (reference sequence). This CDR3 reads CASSFFSGSYNEQFF. CDR3 bases: TGTGCCAGCAGTTTCTTTAGCGGGAGCTACAATGAGCAGTTCTTC.

The chain links TRBV5-4 to TRBJ1-1; 8 bases match TRBD1. The CDR3 is made up of 14 amino acids. Looked up from germline, CDR1 is SGHNT and CDR2 is YYREEE (reference sequence). Trimming at V came to 2 bases and at J to 6 bases, leaving 6 bases not matched to a gene. CDR3 sequence (DNA): TGTGCCAGCAGCTTTAGGGGACAGGCCGCTGAAGCTTTCTTT. This codes for CASSFRGQAAEAFF.

The rearrangement uses TRBV5-8 and TRBJ2-2; D is ambiguous. The germline CDR1 and CDR2 sequences are SGHTS and YDEGEE. Trimming cost V 4 bases and J 1 base, with 23 bases left between them. CDR3 length: 19 amino acids. The CDR3 region is CASSTGGLHLVENTGELFF. Written as DNA, the CDR3 is TGTGCCAGCAGCACTGGCGGCCTACATCTAGTAGAGAACACCGGGGAGCTGTTTTTT.

This clone was detected once. The chain recombines TRBV15 with TRBJ2-1; 8 bases align to TRBD2. V was pared by 3 bases and J by 4 bases, with 5 bases of the junction left unmatched. CDR3 length: 15 residues. Germline V CDR1 and CDR2: LNHNV, YYDKDF (reference sequence). The CDR3 DNA sequence: TGTGCCACCAGCAGGGAGCGGGGGCTATACAATGAGCAGTTCTTC. Its translation is CATSRERGLYNEQFF.

The chain links TRBV5-1 to TRBJ2-7, with 8 bases matching TRBD1. V lost 1 base to trimming and J lost 5 bases; unmatched junction nucleotides: 2. Germline lookup yields CDR1 SGHRS and CDR2 YFSETQ. This CDR3 has 13 residues. The CDR3 sequence is CASSLQGADEQYF. In DNA form, the CDR3 reads TGCGCCAGCAGCTTGCAGGGGGCGGACGAGCAGTACTTC.

The chain couples TRBV12-2 to TRBJ2-1; the table gives TRBD2 as D, unverified against the DNA. TRBV12-2 represents a pseudogene. This CDR3 comprises 16 residues. CDR3 in DNA: TGTGCAAGTCCCCCGACCCTTAGCGGGCCCTGGGATGAGCAGTTCTTC. Protein product: CASPPTLSGPWDEQFF.

Only a few counts were recorded for this clone. V and J are TRBV7-9 and TRBJ1-1; D unclear. This CDR3 is built from 14 residues. Deletions cut 4 bases from V and 3 bases from J, with 12 bases between. Germline-derived CDR1 and CDR2 are SEHNR and FQNEAQ (reference sequence). The DNA for the CDR3 is TGTGCCAGCAGCTCAGAAGACACCTACACTGAAGCTTTCTTT. Translated: CASSSEDTYTEAFF.

The chain carries TRBV27 and TRBJ2-5; 8 nucleotides agree with TRBD2. Trimming cost V 7 bases and J 2 bases; bases outside gene matches: 6. The germline CDR1 and CDR2 sequences are MNHEY and SMNVEV (reference sequence). This CDR3 spans 14 amino acids. The DNA of the CDR3 is TGTGCCAGCAAAAGACTAGCGCTGCAAGAGACCCAGTACTTC. It translates to CASKRLALQETQYF.

As concerns this clone: Compared with germline, one end of the junction differs, possibly owing to a read error. The sample holds other DNA sequences that translate to the same CDR3. The gene calls are TRBV27 and TRBJ2-7; maybe TRBD2 (6 bases). CDR1 is MNHEY, CDR2 SMNVEV, per germline (reference sequence). The CDR3 is 13 residues long. The CDR3 protein is CASSFRGLSEQYF. The CDR3 DNA sequence: TGTGCTAGCAGTTTTCGGGGGTTGAGCGAGCAGTACTTC.

The chain carries TRBV7-6 and TRBJ2-1, with 7 positions matching TRBD2. This CDR3 has 15 amino acids. CDR1 SGHVS and CDR2 FNYEAQ come from the germline V gene. Trimming cost V 1 base and J 5 bases; bases outside gene matches: 5. The CDR3 DNA reads as TGTGCCAGCAGCTTAGGTCCTAGCGGCCACAATGAGCAGTTCTTC. Its protein is CASSLGPSGHNEQFF. The whole variable domain, filled in from reference TRBV7-6 and TRBJ2-1, reads GAGVSQSPRYKVTKRGQDVALRCDPISGHVSLYWYRQALGQGPEFLTYFNYEAQQDKSGLPNDRFSAERPEGSISTLTIQRTEQRDSAMYRCASSLGPSGHNEQFFGPGTRLTVL.

The chain uses TRBV21-1 and TRBJ2-5; TRBD1, the D gene given by the table, was not confirmed from the DNA. TRBV21-1 is listed as a pseudogene. CDR3 size: 16 residues. This chain's CDR3 is CASSKASRDRGETQYF. CDR3 bases: TGTGCCAGCAGCAAAGCTAGCAGGGACAGGGGAGAGACCCAGTACTTC.

The rearrangement uses TRBV29-1 and TRBJ2-7; D not resolved. From germline, CDR1 is SQVTM and CDR2 ANQGSEA. V lost 3 bases and J 1 base, leaving 16 bases between the germline ends. CDR3 size: 15 residues. The CDR3, as DNA: TGCAGCGTTGAGTCGAATTACGAGGAGTCCTACGAGCAGTACTTC. Its protein product is CSVESNYEESYEQYF.

The chain combines TRBV28 with TRBJ2-7; D unresolved. This CDR3 is 14 amino acids long. The V end was cut by 3 bases, the J end by 3 bases, with 12 bases between. Germline V CDR1 and CDR2: MDHEN, SYDVKM. CDR3 nucleotides: TGTGCCAGCAGTTTTTACGCAGTTGACTACGAGCAGTACTTC. Protein: CASSFYAVDYEQYF.

The chain employs TRBV2 and TRBJ2-3; 8 bases map to TRBD2. This CDR3 is built from 16 residues. Losses at the gene ends were 7 bases for V and 2 bases for J; bases not matched to a gene: 11. Germline V gives CDR1 SNHLY, CDR2 FYNNEI. As DNA, the CDR3 is TGTGCCAGCACGAGGGCGGGAGGTGGGGACACAGATACGCAGTATTTT. This translates into CASTRAGGGDTDTQYF.

This chain joins TRBV28 and TRBJ2-3; a weak D match, TRBD2 (5 bases). This CDR3 comprises 13 residues. V was shortened by 5 bases and J by 5 bases, with 11 bases between the two germline ends. Germline V gives CDR1 MDHEN, CDR2 SYDVKM. CDR3 sequence (DNA): TGTGCCAGCAGTCCCCGACTAAGAGATACGCAGTATTTT. Translated: CASSPRLRDTQYF.

V usage is TRBV6-5 and J usage is TRBJ2-7; 7 bases fit TRBD2. With 6 bases clipped from V and 5 bases from J, the junction kept 10 bases outside the gene matches. Germline CDR1 and CDR2: MNHEY and SVGAGI. This CDR3 has 14 residues. CDR3 residues: CASSPLGGFDEQYF. In DNA form, the CDR3 reads TGTGCCAGCAGCCCCCTGGGAGGGTTCGACGAGCAGTACTTC.